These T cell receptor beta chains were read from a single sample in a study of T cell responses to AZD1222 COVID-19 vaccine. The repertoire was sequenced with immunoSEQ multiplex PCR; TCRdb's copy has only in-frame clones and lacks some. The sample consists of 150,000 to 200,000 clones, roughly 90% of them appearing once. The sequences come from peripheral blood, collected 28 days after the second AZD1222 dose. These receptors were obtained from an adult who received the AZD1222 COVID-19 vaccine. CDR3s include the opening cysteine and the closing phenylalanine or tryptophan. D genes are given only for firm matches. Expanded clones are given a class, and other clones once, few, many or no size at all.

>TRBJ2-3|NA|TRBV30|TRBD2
CAWSVMGLAPDTDTQYF
TGTGCCTGGAGTGTTATGGGACTAGCGCCCGACACAGATACGCAGTATTTT
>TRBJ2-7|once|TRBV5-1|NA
CASSFQYAGQNSYEQYF
TGCGCCAGCAGCTTCCAGTATGCAGGACAGAACTCATACGAGCAGTACTTC
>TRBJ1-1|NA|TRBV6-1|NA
CASSETGGVTEAFF
TGTGCCAGCAGTGAGACAGGAGGTGTCACTGAAGCTTTCTTT
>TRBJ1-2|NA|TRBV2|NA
CASSECQRCGYTF
TGTGCCAGCAGTGAGTGTCAACGGTGTGGCTACACCTTC
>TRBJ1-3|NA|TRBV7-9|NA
CASSFRGRSSSGNTIYF
TGTGCCAGCAGCTTCCGAGGGCGGAGCTCCTCTGGAAACACCATATATTTT
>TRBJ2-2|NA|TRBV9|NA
CASSVAGPTGELFF
TGTGCCAGCAGCGTAGCCGGACCCACCGGGGAGCTGTTTTTT
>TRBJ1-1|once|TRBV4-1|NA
CASSRGPGTEAFF
TGCGCCAGCAGCAGAGGCCCGGGAACTGAAGCTTTCTTT
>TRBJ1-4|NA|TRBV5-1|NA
CASSFGVATNEKLFF
TGCGCCAGCAGCTTTGGCGTTGCAACTAATGAAAAACTGTTTTTT
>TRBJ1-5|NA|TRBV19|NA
CASSPRQAMNQPQHF
TGTGCCAGTAGCCCTCGACAGGCTATGAATCAGCCCCAGCATTTT
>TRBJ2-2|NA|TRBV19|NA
CASSTIGQEGGELFF
TGTGCCAGTAGTACCATCGGGCAGGAGGGCGGGGAGCTGTTTTTT
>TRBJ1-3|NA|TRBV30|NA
CAWDGVSGNTIYF
TGTGCCTGGGACGGGGTCTCTGGAAACACCATATATTTT
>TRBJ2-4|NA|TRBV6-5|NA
CASRGLVKNIQYF
TGTGCCAGCAGGGGGCTGGTCAAAAACATTCAGTACTTC
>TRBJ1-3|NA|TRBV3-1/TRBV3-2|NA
CASSPGKGWKGNTIYF
TGTGCCAGCAGCCCCGGCAAAGGGTGGAAAGGAAACACCATATATTTT
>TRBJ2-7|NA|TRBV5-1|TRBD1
CASSLGTGAYEQYF
TGCGCCAGCAGCTTGGGGACAGGAGCCTACGAGCAGTACTTC
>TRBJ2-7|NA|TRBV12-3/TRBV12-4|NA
CASSQQGYHEQYF
TGTGCCAGCAGTCAACAGGGTTACCACGAGCAGTACTTC
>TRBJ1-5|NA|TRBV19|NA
CASVRVGNQPQHF
TGTGCCAGTGTGAGGGTGGGTAATCAGCCCCAGCATTTT
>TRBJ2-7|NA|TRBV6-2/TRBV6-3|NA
CASSYSWSEQYF
TGTGCCAGCAGTTACAGCTGGTCCGAGCAGTACTTC
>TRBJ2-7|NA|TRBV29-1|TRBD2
CSVLKLAGGPFPSYEQYF
TGCAGCGTCCTGAAACTAGCGGGGGGGCCGTTCCCTTCCTACGAGCAGTACTTC
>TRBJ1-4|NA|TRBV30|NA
CAWSIGGGNEKLFF
TGTGCCTGGAGTATTGGGGGAGGAAATGAAAAACTGTTTTTT
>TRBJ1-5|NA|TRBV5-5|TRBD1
CASSITTGSNQPQHF
TGTGCCAGCAGTATTACGACAGGGAGCAATCAGCCCCAGCATTTT
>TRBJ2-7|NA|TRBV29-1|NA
CSVVRLGIYEQYF
TGCAGCGTTGTCAGGCTGGGGATCTACGAGCAGTACTTC
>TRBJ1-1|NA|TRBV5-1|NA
CASSSVLGEAFF
TGCGCCAGCAGCTCCGTCCTGGGTGAAGCTTTCTTT
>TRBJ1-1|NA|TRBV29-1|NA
CSVGSGQNTEAFF
TGCAGCGTTGGCTCAGGACAGAACACTGAAGCTTTCTTT
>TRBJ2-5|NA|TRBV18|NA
CASLRGHGGTQYF
TGTGCCAGCCTACGGGGACATGGCGGGACCCAGTACTTC
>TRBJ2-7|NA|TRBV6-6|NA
CASSYSLSTYEQYF
TGTGCCAGCAGTTACTCGCTTTCGACCTACGAGCAGTACTTC
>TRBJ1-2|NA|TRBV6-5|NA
CASFPAGNYGYTF
TGTGCCAGCTTCCCAGCGGGAAACTATGGCTACACCTTC
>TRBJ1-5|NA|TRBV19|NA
CACGGNQPQHF
TGTGCCTGTGGGGGCAATCAGCCCCAGCATTTT
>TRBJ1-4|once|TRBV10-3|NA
CAISGGTNEKLFF
TGTGCCATCAGTGGAGGGACTAATGAAAAACTGTTTTTT
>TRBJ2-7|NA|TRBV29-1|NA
CSVISPGEQYF
TGCAGCGTTATTAGTCCTGGCGAGCAGTACTTC
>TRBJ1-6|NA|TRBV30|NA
CAWSRLSGAPLHF
TGTGCCTGGAGTCGACTCTCTGGGGCACCCCTCCACTTT
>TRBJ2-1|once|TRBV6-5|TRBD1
CASRTQGAQYNEQFF
TGTGCCAGCAGAACACAGGGGGCGCAATACAATGAGCAGTTCTTC
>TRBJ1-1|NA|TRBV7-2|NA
CASSSGLNTEAFF
TGTGCCAGCAGCTCGGGTCTGAACACTGAAGCTTTCTTT
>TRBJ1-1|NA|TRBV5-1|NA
CASRFNRPANGEAFF
TGCGCCAGCAGATTCAACAGGCCGGCCAACGGTGAAGCTTTCTTT
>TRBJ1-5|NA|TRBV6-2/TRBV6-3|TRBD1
CASSYTLTGGAFQPQHF
TGTGCCAGCAGTTACACCCTTACAGGGGGCGCATTTCAGCCCCAGCATTTT
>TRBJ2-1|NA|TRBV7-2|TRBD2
CASSLATSRNYNEQFF
TGTGCCAGCAGCTTAGCGACTAGCCGAAATTACAATGAGCAGTTCTTC
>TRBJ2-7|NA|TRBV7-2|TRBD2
CASSPGLALYEQYF
TGTGCCAGCAGCCCCGGACTAGCGCTCTACGAGCAGTACTTC
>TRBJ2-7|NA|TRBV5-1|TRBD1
CASSLERQGAGEQYF
TGCGCCAGCAGCTTGGAGCGGCAGGGGGCGGGGGAGCAGTACTTC
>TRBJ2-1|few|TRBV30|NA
CAWKYDSSYNEQFF
TGTGCCTGGAAATACGACAGCTCCTACAATGAGCAGTTCTTC
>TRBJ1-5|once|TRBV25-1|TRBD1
CASSTTGSNQPQHF
TGTGCCAGCTCTACGACAGGGAGCAATCAGCCCCAGCATTTT
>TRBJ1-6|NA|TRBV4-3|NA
CASSTGSRINSPLHF
TGCGCCAGCAGTACAGGGAGTAGAATAAATTCACCCCTCCACTTT
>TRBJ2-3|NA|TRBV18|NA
CASFRSPNTDTQYF
TGTGCCAGCTTCCGCAGCCCAAACACAGATACGCAGTATTTT
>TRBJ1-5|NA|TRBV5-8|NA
CASSLLSSNQPQHF
TGTGCCAGCAGCTTGCTAAGTAGCAATCAGCCCCAGCATTTT
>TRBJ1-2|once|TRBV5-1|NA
CASSRTKGDRGYTF
TGCGCCAGCAGTCGTACTAAGGGGGATCGTGGCTACACCTTC
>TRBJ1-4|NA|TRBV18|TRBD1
CASSLIQGSNEKLFF
TGTGCCAGCTCCCTCATACAGGGGTCTAATGAAAAACTGTTTTTT